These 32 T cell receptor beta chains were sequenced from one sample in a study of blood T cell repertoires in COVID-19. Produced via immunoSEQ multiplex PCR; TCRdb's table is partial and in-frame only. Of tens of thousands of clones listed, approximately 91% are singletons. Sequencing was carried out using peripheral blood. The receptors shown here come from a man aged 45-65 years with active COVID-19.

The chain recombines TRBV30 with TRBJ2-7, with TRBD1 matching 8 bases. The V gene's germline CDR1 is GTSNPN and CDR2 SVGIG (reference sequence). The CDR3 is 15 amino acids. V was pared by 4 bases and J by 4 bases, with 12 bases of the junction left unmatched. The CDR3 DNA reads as TGTGCCTGGACTCTCCCAGGGACAGGAGCATACGAGCAGTACTTC. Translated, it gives CAWTLPGTGAYEQYF.

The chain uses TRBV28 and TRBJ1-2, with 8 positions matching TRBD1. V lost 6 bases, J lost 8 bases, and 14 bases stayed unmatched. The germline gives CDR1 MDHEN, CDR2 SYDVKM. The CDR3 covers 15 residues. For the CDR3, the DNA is TGTGCCAGCAGACGCCCGCAGGGGGCGTCTGGGGGCTACACCTTC. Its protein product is CASRRPQGASGGYTF.

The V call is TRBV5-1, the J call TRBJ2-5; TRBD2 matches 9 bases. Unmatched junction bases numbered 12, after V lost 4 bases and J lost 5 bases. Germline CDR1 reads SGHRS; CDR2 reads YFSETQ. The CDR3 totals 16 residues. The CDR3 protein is CASSQRSGRDWETQYF. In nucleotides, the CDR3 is TGCGCCAGCAGCCAGCGTAGCGGGAGAGATTGGGAGACCCAGTACTTC.

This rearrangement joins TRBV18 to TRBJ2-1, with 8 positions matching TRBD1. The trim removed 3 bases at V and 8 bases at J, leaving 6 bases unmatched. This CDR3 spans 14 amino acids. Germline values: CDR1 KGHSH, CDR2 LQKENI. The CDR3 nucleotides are TGTGCCAGCTCACCGGCAGGGGGCCAGGATGAGCAGTTCTTC. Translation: CASSPAGGQDEQFF.

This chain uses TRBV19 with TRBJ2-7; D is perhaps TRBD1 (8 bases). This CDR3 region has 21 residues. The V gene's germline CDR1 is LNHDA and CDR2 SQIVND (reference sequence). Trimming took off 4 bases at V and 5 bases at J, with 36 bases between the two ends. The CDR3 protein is CASSKDGQGLLSRDYVHEQYF. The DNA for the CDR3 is TGTGCCAGTAGTAAGGATGGACAGGGACTATTGAGCCGGGACTACGTCCACGAGCAGTACTTC.

The CDR3 coding sequence is TGTGCCAGCAGCTACCCGACAGGGGACACTGAAGCTTTCTTT. It yields the protein CASSYPTGDTEAFF. The V call is TRBV5-6, the J call TRBJ1-1; 8 nucleotides align to TRBD1. The CDR3 has 14 residues. After removal of 3 bases from V and 3 bases from J, the junction contained 4 bases not matched to a gene. The germline CDR1 and CDR2 sequences are SGHDT and YYEEEE.

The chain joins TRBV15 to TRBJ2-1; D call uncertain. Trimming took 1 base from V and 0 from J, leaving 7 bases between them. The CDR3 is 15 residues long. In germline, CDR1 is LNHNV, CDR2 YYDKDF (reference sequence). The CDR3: CATSRVPSSYNEQFF. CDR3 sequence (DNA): TGTGCCACCAGCAGAGTACCTAGCTCCTACAATGAGCAGTTCTTC.

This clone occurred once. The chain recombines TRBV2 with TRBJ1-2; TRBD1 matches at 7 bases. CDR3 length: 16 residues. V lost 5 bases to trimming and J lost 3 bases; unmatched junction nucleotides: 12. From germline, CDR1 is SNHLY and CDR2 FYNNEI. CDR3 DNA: TGTGCCAGCAGTCCCAGCACAGGGGCCTATGACTATGGCTACACCTTC. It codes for CASSPSTGAYDYGYTF.

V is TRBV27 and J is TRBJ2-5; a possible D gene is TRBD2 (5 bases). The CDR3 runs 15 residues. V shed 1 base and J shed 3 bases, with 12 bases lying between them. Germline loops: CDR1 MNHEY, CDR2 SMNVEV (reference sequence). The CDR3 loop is CASSLFSDSKETQYF. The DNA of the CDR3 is TGTGCCAGCAGTTTATTTTCGGACTCTAAAGAGACCCAGTACTTC.

The CDR3 DNA reads TGTGCCAGCTCACCGAACCGGGACAGGGGGTACGAGCAGTACTTC. It codes for CASSPNRDRGYEQYF. The chain has TRBV18 and TRBJ2-7, with 11 bases matching TRBD1. The CDR3 is made up of 15 amino acids. CDR1 is KGHSH, CDR2 LQKENI, per germline. The J segment lost 4 bases and the V segment lost 3 bases, leaving 5 bases of the junction unmatched.

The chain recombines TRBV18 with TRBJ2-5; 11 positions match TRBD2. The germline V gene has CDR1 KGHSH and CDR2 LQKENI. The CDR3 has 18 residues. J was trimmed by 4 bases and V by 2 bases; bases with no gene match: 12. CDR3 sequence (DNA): TGTGCCAGCTCACCAAGGGCGTCGGCTAGCGGGGGGTCAGAGACCCAGTACTTC. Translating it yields CASSPRASASGGSETQYF.

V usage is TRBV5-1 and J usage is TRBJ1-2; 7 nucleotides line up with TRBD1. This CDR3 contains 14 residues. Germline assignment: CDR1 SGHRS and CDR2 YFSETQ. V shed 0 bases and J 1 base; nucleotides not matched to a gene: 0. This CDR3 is CASSLDRGNYGYTF. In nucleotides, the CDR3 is TGCGCCAGCAGCTTGGACAGGGGTAACTATGGCTACACCTTC.

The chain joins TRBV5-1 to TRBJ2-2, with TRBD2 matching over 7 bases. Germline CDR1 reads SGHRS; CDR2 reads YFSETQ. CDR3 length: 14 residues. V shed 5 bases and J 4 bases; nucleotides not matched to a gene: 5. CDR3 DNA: TGCGCCAGCAGTCAGAGCGGGGCCACCGGGGAGCTGTTTTTT. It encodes CASSQSGATGELFF.

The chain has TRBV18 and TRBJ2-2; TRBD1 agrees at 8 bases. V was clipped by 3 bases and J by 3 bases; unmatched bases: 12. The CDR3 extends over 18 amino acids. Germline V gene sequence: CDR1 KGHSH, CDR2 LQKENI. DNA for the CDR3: TGTGCCAGCTCACCTAGACGAGGACAGGGTAGTGACACCGGGGAGCTGTTTTTT. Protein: CASSPRRGQGSDTGELFF.

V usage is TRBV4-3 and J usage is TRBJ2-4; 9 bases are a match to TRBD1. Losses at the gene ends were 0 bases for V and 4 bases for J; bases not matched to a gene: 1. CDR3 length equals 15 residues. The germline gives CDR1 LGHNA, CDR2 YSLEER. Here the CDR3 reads CASSQEGTGKNIQYF. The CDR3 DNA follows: TGCGCCAGCAGCCAAGAGGGGACAGGGAAAAACATTCAGTACTTC.

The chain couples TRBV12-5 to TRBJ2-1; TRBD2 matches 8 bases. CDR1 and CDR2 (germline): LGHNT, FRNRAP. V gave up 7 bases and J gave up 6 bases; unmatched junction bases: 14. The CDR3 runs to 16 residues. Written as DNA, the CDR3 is TGTGCTAGTGCCACGCCTCGAGCGGGGGTCACCAATGAGCAGTTCTTC. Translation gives CASATPRAGVTNEQFF.

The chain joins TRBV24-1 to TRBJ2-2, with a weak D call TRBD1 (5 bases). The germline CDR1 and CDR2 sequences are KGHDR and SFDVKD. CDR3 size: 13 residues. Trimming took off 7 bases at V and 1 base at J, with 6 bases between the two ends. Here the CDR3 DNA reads TGTGCCACCAGAGGACAGAACACCGGGGAGCTGTTTTTT. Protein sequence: CATRGQNTGELFF.

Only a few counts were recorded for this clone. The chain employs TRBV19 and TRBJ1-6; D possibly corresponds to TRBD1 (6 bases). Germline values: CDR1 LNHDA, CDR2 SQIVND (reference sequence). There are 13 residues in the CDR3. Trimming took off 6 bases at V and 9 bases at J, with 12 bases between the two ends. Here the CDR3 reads CASSQDRSSPLHF. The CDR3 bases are TGTGCCAGTAGCCAAGACAGGAGTTCACCCCTCCACTTT.

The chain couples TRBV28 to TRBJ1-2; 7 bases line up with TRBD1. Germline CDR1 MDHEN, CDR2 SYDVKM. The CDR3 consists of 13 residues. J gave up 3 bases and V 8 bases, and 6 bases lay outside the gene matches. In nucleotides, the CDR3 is TGTGCCAGCGGTACGGGACAGTACTATGGCTACACCTTC. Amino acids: CASGTGQYYGYTF.

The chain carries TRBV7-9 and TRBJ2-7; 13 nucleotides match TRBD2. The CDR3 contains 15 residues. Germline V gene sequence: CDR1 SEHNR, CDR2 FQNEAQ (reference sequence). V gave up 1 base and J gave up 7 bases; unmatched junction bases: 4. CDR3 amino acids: CASSLGTSGGVEQYF. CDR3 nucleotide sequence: TGTGCCAGCAGCTTAGGGACTAGCGGGGGAGTGGAGCAGTACTTC.

CDR3 coding DNA: TGTGCCAGCAGACACCGGGACAGGGGCCACGAGCAGTACTTC. Translating gives CASRHRDRGHEQYF. The chain carries TRBV6-5 and TRBJ2-7; 10 nucleotides match TRBD1. Looked up from germline, CDR1 is MNHEY and CDR2 is SVGAGI. The CDR3 sequence is 14 residues long. V trimming: 6 bases; J trimming: 5 bases; junction bases outside the gene matches: 7.

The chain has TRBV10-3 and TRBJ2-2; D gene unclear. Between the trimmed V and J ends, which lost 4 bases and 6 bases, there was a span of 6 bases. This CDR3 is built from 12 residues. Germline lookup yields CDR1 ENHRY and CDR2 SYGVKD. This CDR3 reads CAISVAAGELFF. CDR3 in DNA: TGTGCCATCAGTGTGGCGGCCGGGGAGCTGTTTTTT.

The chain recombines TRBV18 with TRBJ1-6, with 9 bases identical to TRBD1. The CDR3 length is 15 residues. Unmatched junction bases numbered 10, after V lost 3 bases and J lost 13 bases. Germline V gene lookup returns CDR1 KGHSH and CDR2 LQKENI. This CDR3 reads CASSPSRGQGFPLHF. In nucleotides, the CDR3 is TGTGCCAGCTCACCTTCCCGGGGACAGGGTTTTCCCCTCCACTTT.

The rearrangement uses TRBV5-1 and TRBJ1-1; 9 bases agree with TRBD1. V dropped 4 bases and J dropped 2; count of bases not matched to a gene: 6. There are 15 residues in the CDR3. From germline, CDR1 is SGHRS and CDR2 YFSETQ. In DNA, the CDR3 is TGCGCCAGCAGCCTGGGACAGGGCGGTAACACTGAAGCTTTCTTT. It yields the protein CASSLGQGGNTEAFF.

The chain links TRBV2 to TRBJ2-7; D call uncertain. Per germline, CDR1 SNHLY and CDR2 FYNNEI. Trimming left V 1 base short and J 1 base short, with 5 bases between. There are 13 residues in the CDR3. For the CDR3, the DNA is TGTGCCAGCAGTGAAGTAGTATCCTACGAGCAGTACTTC. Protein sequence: CASSEVVSYEQYF. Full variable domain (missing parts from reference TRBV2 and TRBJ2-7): EPEVTQTPSHQVTQMGQEVILRCVPISNHLYFYWYRQILGQKVEFLVSFYNNEISEKSEIFDDQFSVERPDGSNFTLKIRSTKLEDSAMYFCASSEVVSYEQYFGPGTRLTVT.

CDR3 amino acids: CASSKPRRGERRQETQYF. CDR3 nucleotides: TGTGCCAGCAGCAAACCCCGGCGGGGAGAGAGGAGACAAGAGACCCAGTACTTC. The chain has TRBV2 and TRBJ2-5; weak D call: TRBD2 (6 bases). Trimming cost V 6 bases and J 2 bases, with 25 bases left between them. The CDR3 is made up of 18 amino acids. The germline gives CDR1 SNHLY, CDR2 FYNNEI.

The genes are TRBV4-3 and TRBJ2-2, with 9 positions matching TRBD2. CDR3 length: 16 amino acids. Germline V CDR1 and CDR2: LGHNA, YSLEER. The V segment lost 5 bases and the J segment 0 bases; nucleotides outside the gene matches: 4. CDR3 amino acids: CASSAGLAANTGELFF. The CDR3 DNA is TGCGCCAGCAGCGCGGGACTAGCAGCGAACACCGGGGAGCTGTTTTTT.

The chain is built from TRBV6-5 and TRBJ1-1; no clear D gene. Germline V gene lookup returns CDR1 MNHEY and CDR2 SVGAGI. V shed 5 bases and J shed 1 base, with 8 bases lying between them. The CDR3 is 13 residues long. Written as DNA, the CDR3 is TGTGCCAGCAGTACTACAAGGAACACTGAAGCTTTCTTT. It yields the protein CASSTTRNTEAFF.

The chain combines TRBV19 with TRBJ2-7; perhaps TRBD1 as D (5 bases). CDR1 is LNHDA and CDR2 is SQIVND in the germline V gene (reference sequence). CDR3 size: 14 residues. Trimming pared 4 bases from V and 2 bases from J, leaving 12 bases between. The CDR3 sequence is CASSTRTITYEQYF. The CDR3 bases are TGTGCCAGTAGTACGCGGACAATTACCTACGAGCAGTACTTC.

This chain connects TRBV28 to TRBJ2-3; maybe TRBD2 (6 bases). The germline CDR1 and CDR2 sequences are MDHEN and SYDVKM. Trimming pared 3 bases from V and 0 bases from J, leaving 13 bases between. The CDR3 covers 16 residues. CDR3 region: CASSLEGYSSTDTQYF. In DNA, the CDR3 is TGTGCCAGCAGTTTGGAGGGTTACTCTAGCACAGATACGCAGTATTTT.

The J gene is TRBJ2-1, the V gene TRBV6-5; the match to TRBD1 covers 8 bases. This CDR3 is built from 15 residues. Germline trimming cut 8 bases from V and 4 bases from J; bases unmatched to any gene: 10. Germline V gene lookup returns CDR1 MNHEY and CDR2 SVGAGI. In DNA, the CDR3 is TGTGCCAGCGGAGCAGGGGGCGCTGAGTACAATGAGCAGTTCTTC. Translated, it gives CASGAGGAEYNEQFF.

CDR3 nucleotide sequence: TGCGCCAGCAGTCGGACTAGTGTAAATGAGCAGTTCTTC. Its translation: CASSRTSVNEQFF. The chain uses TRBV5-1 and TRBJ2-1; TRBD2 matches at 7 bases. The CDR3 consists of 13 residues. Trimming cost V 5 bases and J 7 bases; bases outside gene matches: 6. Germline V gene data show CDR1 as SGHRS and CDR2 as YFSETQ.